This T cell receptor beta chain was identified during a study of T cells in Graves' hyperthyroidism and ophthalmopathy. Study-level findings and limits: Most thyroid clonotypes with frequency above 0.001 were detected in blood.

This clonotype was recorded a few times. Its antigen is currently unknown. Germline V lookup: CDR1 SQVTM, CDR2 ANQGSEA. This CDR3 spans 13 amino acids. The V gene end was trimmed by 5 bases and the J gene end by 2 bases; junction bases not matched to a gene: 5. TCR beta CDR3 region amplification was performed from RNA transcripts. HTBI primers were used for first-round RT-PCR of the TCR CDR3. TCRdb independently ran MiXCR on the multiplex PCR reads; one entry per CDR3 protein. This table has about 540,000 distinct CDR3 sequences, 40% to 55% appearing once. The clonotype was recovered from a woman in her late teens or twenties with Graves' hyperthyroidism. Sequenced: peripheral blood or thyroid tissue (not recorded which). The chain is built from TRBV29-1 and TRBJ2-5; TRBD1 agrees at 7 bases. This CDR3 reads CSVRAGGQETQYF. For the CDR3, the DNA is TGCAGCGTTAGGGCAGGGGGACAAGAGACCCAGTACTTC.